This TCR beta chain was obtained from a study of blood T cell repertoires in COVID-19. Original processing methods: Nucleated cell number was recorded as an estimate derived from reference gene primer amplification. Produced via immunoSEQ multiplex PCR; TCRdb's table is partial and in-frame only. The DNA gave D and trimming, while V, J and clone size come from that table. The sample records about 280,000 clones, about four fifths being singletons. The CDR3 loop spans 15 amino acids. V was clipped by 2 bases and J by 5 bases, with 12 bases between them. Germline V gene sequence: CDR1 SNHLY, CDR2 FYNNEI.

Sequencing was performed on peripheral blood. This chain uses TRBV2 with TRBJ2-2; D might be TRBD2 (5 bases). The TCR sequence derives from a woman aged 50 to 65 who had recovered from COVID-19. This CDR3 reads CASSELTAGTGELFF. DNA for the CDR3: TGTGCCAGCAGTGAACTTACCGCGGGTACCGGGGAGCTGTTTTTT.